The clone carrying this T cell receptor (beta chain) turned up a few times. What it binds is not known. Trimming removed 0 bases at V and 4 bases at J, with 14 bases between. This CDR3 contains 16 residues. In germline, CDR1 is SGDLS, CDR2 YYNGEE. This sample is drawn from a study of beta chain features in type 1 diabetes. Whole-study results and caveats: Insertion counts at VDJ junctions were lower in type 1 diabetes patients, who also showed more deletions there.

Expressed TCRB transcripts were sequenced, since all the RNA that had been isolated was reverse transcribed. Clones were read by immunoSEQ multiplex PCR, and TCRdb kept only the in-frame ones, dropping some. The top ten hold roughly 0.033% of the sample, which has some 410,000 clones, 14% seen once. Material: naive CD4+ T cells from blood. J is TRBJ2-1 and V is TRBV9, with D perhaps matching TRBD2 (7 bases). The sequence derives from a man aged 25 to 45 in good health. The CDR3 DNA follows: TGTGCCAGCAGCGTAGCACACGGGGGGCCTTACAATGAGCAGTTCTTC. It yields the protein CASSVAHGGPYNEQFF.